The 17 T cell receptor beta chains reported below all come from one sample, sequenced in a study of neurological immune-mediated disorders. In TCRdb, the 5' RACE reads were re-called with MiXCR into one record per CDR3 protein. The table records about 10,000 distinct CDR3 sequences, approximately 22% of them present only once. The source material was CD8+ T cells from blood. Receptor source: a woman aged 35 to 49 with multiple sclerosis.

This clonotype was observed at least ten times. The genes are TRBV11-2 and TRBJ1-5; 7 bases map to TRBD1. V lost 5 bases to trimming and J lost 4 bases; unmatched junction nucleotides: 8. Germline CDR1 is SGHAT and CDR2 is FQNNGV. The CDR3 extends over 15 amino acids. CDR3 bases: TGTGCCAGCAGCCCCACCGGGACAGCAAATCAGCCCCAGCATTTT. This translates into CASSPTGTANQPQHF. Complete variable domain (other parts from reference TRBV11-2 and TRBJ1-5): EAGVAQSPRYKIIEKRQSVAFWCNPISGHATLYWYQQILGQGPKLLIQFQNNGVVDDSQLPKDRFSAERLKGVDSTLKIQPAKLEDSAVYLCASSPTGTANQPQHFGDGTRLSIL.

DNA of the CDR3: TGTGCCAGCAGATCCATCGGCGGGGCCTCCTCAGAGACCCAGTACTTC. It is translated as CASRSIGGASSETQYF. The V and J genes are TRBV6-5 and TRBJ2-5, with D possibly TRBD2 on 6 matching bases. V was pared by 6 bases and J by 4 bases, with 21 bases between. Germline loops: CDR1 MNHEY, CDR2 SVGAGI. This CDR3 comprises 16 residues.

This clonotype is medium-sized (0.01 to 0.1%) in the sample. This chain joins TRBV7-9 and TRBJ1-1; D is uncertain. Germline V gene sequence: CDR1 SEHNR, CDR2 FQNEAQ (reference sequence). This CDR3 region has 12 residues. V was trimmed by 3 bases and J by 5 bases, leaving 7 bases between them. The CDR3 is CASSLRATEAFF. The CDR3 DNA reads TGTGCCAGCAGCTTGAGGGCGACTGAAGCTTTCTTT.

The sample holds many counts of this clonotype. The CDR3: CAIRGDSDDEQFF. Here the CDR3 DNA reads TGTGCCATCAGAGGGGACAGTGACGATGAGCAGTTCTTC. This sequence joins TRBV10-3 and TRBJ2-1; TRBD1 aligns across 7 bases. In germline, CDR1 is ENHRY, CDR2 SYGVKD. V gave up 6 bases and J gave up 8 bases; unmatched junction bases: 7. The CDR3 consists of 13 residues.

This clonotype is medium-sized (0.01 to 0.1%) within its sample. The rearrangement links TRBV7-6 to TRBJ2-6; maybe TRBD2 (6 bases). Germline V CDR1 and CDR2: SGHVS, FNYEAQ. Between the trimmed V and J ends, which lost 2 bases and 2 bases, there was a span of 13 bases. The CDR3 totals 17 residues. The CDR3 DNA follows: TGTGCCAGCAGCTTATCTATGTCGGGAGCTGGGGCCAACGTCCTGACTTTC. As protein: CASSLSMSGAGANVLTF. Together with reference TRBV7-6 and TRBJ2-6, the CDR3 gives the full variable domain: GAGVSQSPRYKVTKRGQDVALRCDPISGHVSLYWYRQALGQGPEFLTYFNYEAQQDKSGLPNDRFSAERPEGSISTLTIQRTEQRDSAMYRCASSLSMSGAGANVLTFGAGSRLTVL.

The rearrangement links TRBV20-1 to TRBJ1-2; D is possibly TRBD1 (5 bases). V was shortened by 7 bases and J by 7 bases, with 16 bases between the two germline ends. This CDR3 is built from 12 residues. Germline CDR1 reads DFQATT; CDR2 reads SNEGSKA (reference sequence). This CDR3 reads CSVGAGGGGYTF. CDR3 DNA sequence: TGCAGTGTCGGGGCTGGGGGTGGTGGCTACACCTTC.

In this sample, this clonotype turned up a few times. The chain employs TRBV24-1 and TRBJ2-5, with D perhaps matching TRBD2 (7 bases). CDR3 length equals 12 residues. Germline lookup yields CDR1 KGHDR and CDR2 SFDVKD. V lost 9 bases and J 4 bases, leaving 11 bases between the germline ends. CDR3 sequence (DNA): TGTGCCACCGGCGGGGGCGGAGAGACCCAGTACTTC. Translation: CATGGGGETQYF.

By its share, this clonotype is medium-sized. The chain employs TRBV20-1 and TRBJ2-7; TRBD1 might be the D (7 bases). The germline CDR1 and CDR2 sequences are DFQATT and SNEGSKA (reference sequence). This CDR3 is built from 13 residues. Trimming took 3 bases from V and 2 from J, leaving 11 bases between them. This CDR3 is CSAREGAPYEQYF. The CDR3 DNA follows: TGCAGTGCTAGGGAGGGGGCCCCCTACGAGCAGTACTTC.

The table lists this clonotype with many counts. CDR3 in amino acids: CSAPRQGRNQPQHF. Here the CDR3 DNA reads TGCAGTGCCCCCCGACAGGGTAGAAATCAGCCCCAGCATTTT. The V and J genes are TRBV20-1 and TRBJ1-5; TRBD1 matches at 7 bases. Germline lookup yields CDR1 DFQATT and CDR2 SNEGSKA (reference sequence). The V and J ends lost 6 bases and 4 bases, in that order; junction bases with no gene match: 9. This CDR3 is 14 amino acids long.

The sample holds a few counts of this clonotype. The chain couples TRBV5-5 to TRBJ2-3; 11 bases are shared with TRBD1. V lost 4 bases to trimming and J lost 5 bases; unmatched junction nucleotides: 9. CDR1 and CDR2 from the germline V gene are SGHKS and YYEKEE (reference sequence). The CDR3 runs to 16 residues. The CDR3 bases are TGTGCCAGCAGCACAGGGACAGGGGGATTACGAGATACGCAGTATTTT. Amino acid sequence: CASSTGTGGLRDTQYF.

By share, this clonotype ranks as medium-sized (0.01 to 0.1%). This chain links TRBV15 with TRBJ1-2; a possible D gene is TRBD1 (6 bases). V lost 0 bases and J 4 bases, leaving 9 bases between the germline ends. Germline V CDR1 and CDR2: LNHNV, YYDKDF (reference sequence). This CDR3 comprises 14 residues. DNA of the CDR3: TGTGCCACCAGCAGAGATAGGACAGCCTATGGCTACACCTTC. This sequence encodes CATSRDRTAYGYTF.

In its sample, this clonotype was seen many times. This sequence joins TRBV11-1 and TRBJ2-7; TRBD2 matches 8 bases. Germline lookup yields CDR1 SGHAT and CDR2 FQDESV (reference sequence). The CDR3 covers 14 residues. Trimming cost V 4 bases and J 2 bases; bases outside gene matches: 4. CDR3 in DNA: TGTGCCAGCAGCTGGGGCGGGGGGACCTACGAGCAGTACTTC. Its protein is CASSWGGGTYEQYF.

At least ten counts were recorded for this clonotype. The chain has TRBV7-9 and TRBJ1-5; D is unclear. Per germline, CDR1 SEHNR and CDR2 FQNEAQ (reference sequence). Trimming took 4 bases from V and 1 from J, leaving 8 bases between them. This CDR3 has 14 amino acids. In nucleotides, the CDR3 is TGTGCCAGCAGCTACCCAGGAAGCAATCAGCCCCAGCATTTT. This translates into CASSYPGSNQPQHF.

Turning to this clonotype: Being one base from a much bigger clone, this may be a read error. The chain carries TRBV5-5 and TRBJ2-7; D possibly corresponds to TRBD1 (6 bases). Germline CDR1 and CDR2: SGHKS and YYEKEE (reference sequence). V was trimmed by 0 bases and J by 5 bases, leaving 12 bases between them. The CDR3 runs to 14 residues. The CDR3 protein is CASSLVTGSHEQYF. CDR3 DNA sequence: TGTGCCAGCAGCTTGGTTACAGGGAGCCACGAGCAGTACTTC.

This CDR3 reads CASSTGTYDGYTF. Written as DNA, the CDR3 is TGTGCCAGCAGCACCGGGACATACGATGGCTACACCTTC. The J gene is TRBJ1-2, the V gene TRBV7-2; a possible D gene is TRBD1 (6 bases). The V and J ends lost 5 bases and 6 bases respectively, with 13 bases between them. The CDR3 has 13 amino acids. From germline, CDR1 is SGHTA and CDR2 FQGNSA.

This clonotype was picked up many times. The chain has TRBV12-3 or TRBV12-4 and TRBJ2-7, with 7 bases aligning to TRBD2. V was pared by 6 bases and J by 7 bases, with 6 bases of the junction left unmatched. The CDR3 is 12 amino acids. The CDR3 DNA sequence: TGTGCCAGCAGCCGGGGGGATCGAGAGCAGTACTTC. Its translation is CASSRGDREQYF.

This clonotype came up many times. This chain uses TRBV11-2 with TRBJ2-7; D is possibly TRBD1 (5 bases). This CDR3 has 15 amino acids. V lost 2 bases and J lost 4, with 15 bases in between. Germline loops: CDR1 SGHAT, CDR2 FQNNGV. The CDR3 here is CASSLRLARDYEQYF. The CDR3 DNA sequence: TGTGCCAGCAGCTTAAGATTAGCCAGGGATTACGAGCAGTACTTC. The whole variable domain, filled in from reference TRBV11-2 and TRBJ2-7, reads EAGVAQSPRYKIIEKRQSVAFWCNPISGHATLYWYQQILGQGPKLLIQFQNNGVVDDSQLPKDRFSAERLKGVDSTLKIQPAKLEDSAVYLCASSLRLARDYEQYFGPGTRLTVT.